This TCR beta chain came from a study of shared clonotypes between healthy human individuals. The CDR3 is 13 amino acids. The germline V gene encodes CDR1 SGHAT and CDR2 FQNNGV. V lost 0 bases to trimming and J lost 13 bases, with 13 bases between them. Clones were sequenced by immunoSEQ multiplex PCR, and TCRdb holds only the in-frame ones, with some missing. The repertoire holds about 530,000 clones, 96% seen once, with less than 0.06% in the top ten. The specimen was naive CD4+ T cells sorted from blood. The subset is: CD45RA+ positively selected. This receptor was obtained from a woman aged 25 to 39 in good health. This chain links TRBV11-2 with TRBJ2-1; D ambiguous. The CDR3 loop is CASSLDMVTVQFF. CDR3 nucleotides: TGTGCCAGCAGCTTAGATATGGTAACAGTACAGTTCTTC.